A selection of T cell receptor beta chains follows, all from one sample in a study of T cell responses to AZD1222 COVID-19 vaccine. The table came from immunoSEQ multiplex PCR; TCRdb's copy has only in-frame clones and leaves some out. The sample lists more than 140,000 clones, roughly 90% occurring once. The material was peripheral blood, obtained on day 0 of AZD1222 vaccination. These receptors were taken from an adult in good health. Both conserved end residues are part of each CDR3. D genes are given only for firm matches. For some rows the clone size is stated as once, few or many, or as a class when expanded; others skip it.

abundance	j_gene	d_gene	v_gene	CDR3aa	CDR3nt
.	TRBJ2-2	.	TRBV7-2	CASSLGPIKNTGELFF	TGTGCCAGCAGCTTAGGACCAATTAAGAACACCGGGGAGCTGTTTTTT
.	TRBJ1-1	.	TRBV13	CASSLGPINTEAFF	TGTGCCAGCAGCTTAGGCCCCATTAACACTGAAGCTTTCTTT
.	TRBJ2-7	TRBD2	TRBV5-1	CASSPGTSGISGYEQYF	TGCGCCAGCAGCCCCGGGACTAGCGGGATTAGCGGGTACGAGCAGTACTTC
.	TRBJ1-2	.	TRBV6-5	CASSYSSQGRGYGYTF	TGTGCCAGCAGTTACTCGAGTCAGGGGCGCGGCTATGGCTACACCTTC
.	TRBJ2-2	.	TRBV3-1/TRBV3-2	CASSQAPHGELFF	TGTGCCAGCAGCCAAGCCCCCCACGGGGAGCTGTTTTTT
.	TRBJ1-2	TRBD1	TRBV19	CASSNRQGARGYTF	TGTGCCAGTAGTAACCGACAGGGGGCAAGGGGCTACACCTTC
.	TRBJ1-5	.	TRBV6-1	CASSERPNQPQHF	TGTGCCAGCAGTGAACGACCGAATCAGCCCCAGCATTTT
.	TRBJ1-2	.	TRBV30	CAWSRTRALAMNYGYTF	TGTGCCTGGAGCCGAACCAGGGCCTTAGCGATGAACTATGGCTACACCTTC
once	TRBJ1-6	TRBD1	TRBV27	CASRYGQGNSPLHF	TGTGCCAGCAGATATGGACAGGGGAATTCACCCCTCCACTTT
.	TRBJ1-3	.	TRBV6-1	CASSDSPSSGNTIYF	TGTGCCAGCAGTGATAGTCCGAGCTCTGGAAACACCATATATTTT
.	TRBJ2-3	TRBD1	TRBV3-1/TRBV3-2	CASSQDQGAGDTQYF	TGTGCCAGCAGCCAAGACCAGGGGGCGGGAGATACGCAGTATTTT
once	TRBJ1-2	.	TRBV28	CASTLTGAYGYTF	TGTGCCAGCACCCTTACCGGGGCCTATGGCTACACCTTC
.	TRBJ2-3	.	TRBV9	CASSVDGRTDTQYF	TGTGCCAGCAGCGTCGACGGGCGGACAGATACGCAGTATTTT
.	TRBJ2-1	TRBD2	TRBV7-3	CASSLTGGRHEQFF	TGTGCCAGCAGCTTAACGGGAGGGAGGCATGAGCAGTTCTTC
.	TRBJ1-2	.	TRBV28	CASSFTGGKGYGYTF	TGTGCCAGCAGTTTTACGGGGGGAAAAGGGTATGGCTACACCTTC
.	TRBJ2-7	TRBD2	TRBV9	CASSPRLAGDPLSYEQYF	TGTGCCAGCAGCCCCCGACTAGCGGGAGACCCGCTTTCCTACGAGCAGTACTTC
few	TRBJ2-3	.	TRBV14	CASSLAGGTDTQYF	TGTGCCAGCAGCCTAGCCGGCGGCACAGATACGCAGTATTTT
.	TRBJ1-4	.	TRBV6-5	CASSYSAAYNEKLFF	TGTGCCAGCAGTTACTCGGCAGCTTATAATGAAAAACTGTTTTTT
.	TRBJ1-2	.	TRBV7-2	CASSSHSGSLYGYTF	TGTGCCAGCAGCTCCCATTCGGGGAGCCTGTATGGCTACACCTTC
.	TRBJ2-7	TRBD2	TRBV19	CASKMGGDSYEQYF	TGTGCCAGTAAAATGGGAGGGGACTCCTACGAGCAGTACTTC
.	TRBJ2-2	.	TRBV2	CASSYPRSPGPNTGELFF	TGTGCCAGCAGTTACCCGAGGTCCCCGGGGCCGAACACCGGGGAGCTGTTTTTT
.	TRBJ1-2	TRBD1	TRBV11-2	CASSSTTGGRNYGYTF	TGTGCCAGCAGCTCGACCACAGGGGGCAGGAACTATGGCTACACCTTC
.	TRBJ2-5	TRBD1	TRBV6-5	CASRTGGQETQYF	TGTGCCAGCAGGACAGGGGGACAAGAGACCCAGTACTTC
.	TRBJ2-7	.	TRBV7-9	CASSPPGVSYEQYF	TGTGCCAGCAGCCCTCCAGGGGTCTCCTACGAGCAGTACTTC
.	TRBJ1-2	TRBD1	TRBV7-9	CASSLGGRQGAYGYTF	TGTGCCAGCAGCTTAGGGGGAAGACAGGGGGCATATGGCTACACCTTC
.	TRBJ2-1	.	TRBV7-9	CASSEVAGSYNEQFF	TGTGCCAGCAGCGAAGTGGCGGGTTCCTACAATGAGCAGTTCTTC
.	TRBJ2-3	TRBD2	TRBV7-3	CASSLIGGGEDTQYF	TGTGCCAGCAGCTTAATTGGCGGGGGAGAAGATACGCAGTATTTT
.	TRBJ2-6	TRBD2	TRBV7-3	CASSLVGRGPGANVLTF	TGTGCCAGCAGCTTAGTCGGGAGGGGTCCCGGGGCCAACGTCCTGACTTTC
.	TRBJ2-1	.	TRBV5-4	CASSPTPLLVGGNNEQFF	TGTGCCAGCAGCCCAACCCCTTTACTAGTGGGGGGAAACAATGAGCAGTTCTTC
.	TRBJ2-3	.	TRBV6-5	CASSRRDLSDTQYF	TGTGCCAGCAGCCGCCGGGACTTGTCAGATACGCAGTATTTT
once	TRBJ1-4	TRBD1	TRBV18	CASSPRQGPNEKLFF	TGTGCCAGCTCACCAAGACAGGGTCCAAATGAAAAACTGTTTTTT
.	TRBJ1-2	.	TRBV27	CASSLGGRENYGYTF	TGTGCCAGCAGTTTAGGGGGTAGAGAAAACTATGGCTACACCTTC
once	TRBJ2-7	.	TRBV6-2/TRBV6-3	CASSPNRVEVHEQYF	TGTGCCAGCAGTCCAAACAGGGTTGAAGTGCACGAGCAGTACTTC
.	TRBJ2-1	TRBD2	TRBV6-5	CASRPGTNDNEQFF	TGTGCCAGCAGGCCCGGGACTAATGACAATGAGCAGTTCTTC
.	TRBJ1-5	.	TRBV15	CATSSLDGSNQPQHF	TGTGCCACCAGCTCCTTGGACGGCAGCAATCAGCCCCAGCATTTT
.	TRBJ1-5	TRBD1	TRBV6-5	CASSLARQGNQPQHF	TGTGCCAGCAGTCTAGCTCGACAGGGTAATCAGCCCCAGCATTTT
.	TRBJ1-6	.	TRBV5-6	CASSLGQLDNSPLHF	TGTGCCAGCAGCTTGGGTCAACTCGATAATTCACCCCTCCACTTT
.	TRBJ1-5	.	TRBV7-9	CASSEGNQPQHF	TGTGCCAGCAGCGAGGGCAATCAGCCCCAGCATTTT
.	TRBJ1-1	.	TRBV19	CASSIDRSNTEAFF	TGTGCCAGTAGTATCGACAGGTCGAACACTGAAGCTTTCTTT
.	TRBJ2-1	TRBD2	TRBV6-2/TRBV6-3	CASSSIHSGGAHNEQFF	TGTGCCAGCAGTTCCATCCACAGCGGGGGGGCCCACAATGAGCAGTTCTTC
.	TRBJ2-7	.	TRBV20-1	CSAGTFYEQYF	TGCAGTGCCGGGACTTTCTACGAGCAGTACTTC
once	TRBJ2-3	TRBD2	TRBV2	CASSEFSSGGSTDTQYF	TGTGCCAGCAGTGAGTTCTCTAGCGGGGGGTCCACAGATACGCAGTATTTT
.	TRBJ1-5	.	TRBV28	CASFAGNQPQHF	TGTGCCAGCTTTGCTGGCAATCAGCCCCAGCATTTT
.	TRBJ1-5	.	TRBV6-2/TRBV6-3	CASSYGTPYSNQPQHF	TGTGCCAGCAGTTACGGGACGCCCTATAGCAATCAGCCCCAGCATTTT